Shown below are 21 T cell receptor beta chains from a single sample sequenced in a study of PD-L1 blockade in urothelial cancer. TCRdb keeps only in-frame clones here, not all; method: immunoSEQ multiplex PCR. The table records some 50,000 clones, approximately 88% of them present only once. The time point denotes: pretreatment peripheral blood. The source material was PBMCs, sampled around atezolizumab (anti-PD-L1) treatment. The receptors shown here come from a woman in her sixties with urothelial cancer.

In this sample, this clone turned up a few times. The CDR3 coding sequence is TGCGCCAGCAGCCACAGACGCCGGGCCACAGGGGCCGAGCAGTACTTC. Protein: CASSHRRRATGAEQYF. V gene TRBV4-1 combines with J gene TRBJ2-7; 7 nucleotides align to TRBD1. Germline V gene data show CDR1 as MGHRA and CDR2 as YSYEKL. The CDR3 runs 16 residues. The V and J ends lost 3 bases and 6 bases, in that order; junction bases with no gene match: 14.

In DNA form, the CDR3 reads TGCGCCAGCACCTTACACTCCTACAATGAGCAGTTCTTC. It translates to CASTLHSYNEQFF. V gene TRBV10-2 combines with J gene TRBJ2-1; no clear D. Germline loops: CDR1 WSHSY, CDR2 SAAADI. The CDR3 covers 13 residues. Trimming removed 7 bases at V and 0 bases at J, with 7 bases between.

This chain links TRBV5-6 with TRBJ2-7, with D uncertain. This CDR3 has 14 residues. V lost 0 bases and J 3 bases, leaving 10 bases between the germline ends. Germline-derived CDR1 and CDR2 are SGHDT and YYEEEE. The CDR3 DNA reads TGTGCCAGCAGCTTGGTCCCAGGCCTCTACGAGCAGTACTTC. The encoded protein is CASSLVPGLYEQYF.

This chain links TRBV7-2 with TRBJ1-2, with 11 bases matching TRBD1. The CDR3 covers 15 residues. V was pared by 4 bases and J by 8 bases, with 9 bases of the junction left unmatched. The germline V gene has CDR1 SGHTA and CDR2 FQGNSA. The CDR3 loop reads CASSSRTGGASGYTF. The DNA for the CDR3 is TGTGCCAGCAGCTCCCGGACAGGGGGCGCGAGCGGCTACACCTTC.

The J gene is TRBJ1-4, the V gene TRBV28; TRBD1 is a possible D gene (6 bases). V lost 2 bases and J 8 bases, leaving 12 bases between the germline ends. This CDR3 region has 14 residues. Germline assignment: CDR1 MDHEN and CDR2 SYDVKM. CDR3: CASSLRQGREKLFF. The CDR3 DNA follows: TGTGCCAGCAGTTTACGGCAGGGGCGCGAAAAACTGTTTTTT.

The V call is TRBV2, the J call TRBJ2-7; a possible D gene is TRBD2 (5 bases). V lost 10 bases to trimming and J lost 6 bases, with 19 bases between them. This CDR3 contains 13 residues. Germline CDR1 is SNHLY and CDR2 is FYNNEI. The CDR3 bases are TGTGCCAACGAGGGCCTTCTGGGGATCGAGCAGTACTTC. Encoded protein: CANEGLLGIEQYF.

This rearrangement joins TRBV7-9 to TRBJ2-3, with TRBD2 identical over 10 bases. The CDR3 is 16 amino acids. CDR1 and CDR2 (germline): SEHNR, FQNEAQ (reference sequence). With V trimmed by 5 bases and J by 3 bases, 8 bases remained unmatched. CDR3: CASSPWGSGRTDTQYF. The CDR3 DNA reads TGTGCCAGCAGCCCATGGGGTAGCGGGAGGACAGATACGCAGTATTTT. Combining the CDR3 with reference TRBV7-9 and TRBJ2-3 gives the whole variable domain DTGVSQNPRHKITKRGQNVTFRCDPISEHNRLYWYRQTLGQGPEFLTYFQNEAQLEKSRLLSDRFSAERPKGSFSTLEIQRTEQGDSAMYLCASSPWGSGRTDTQYFGPGTRLTVL.

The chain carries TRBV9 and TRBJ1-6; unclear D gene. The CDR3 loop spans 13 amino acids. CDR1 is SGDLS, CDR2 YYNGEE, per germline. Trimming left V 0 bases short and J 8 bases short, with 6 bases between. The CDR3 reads CASSVEEDSPLHF. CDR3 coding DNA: TGTGCCAGCAGCGTAGAGGAGGATTCACCCCTCCACTTT.

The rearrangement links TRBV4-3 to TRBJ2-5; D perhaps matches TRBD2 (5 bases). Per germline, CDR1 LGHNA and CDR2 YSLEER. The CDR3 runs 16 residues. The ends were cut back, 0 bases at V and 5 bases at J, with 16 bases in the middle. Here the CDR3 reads CASSQDLASHGETQYF. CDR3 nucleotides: TGCGCCAGCAGCCAAGATCTAGCCAGCCACGGGGAGACCCAGTACTTC.

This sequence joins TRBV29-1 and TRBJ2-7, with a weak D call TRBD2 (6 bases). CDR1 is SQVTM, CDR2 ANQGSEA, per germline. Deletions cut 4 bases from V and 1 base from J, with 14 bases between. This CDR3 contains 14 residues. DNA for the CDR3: TGCAGCGTTGTGGGGGGAGGAGTTTCCTACGAGCAGTACTTC. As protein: CSVVGGGVSYEQYF.

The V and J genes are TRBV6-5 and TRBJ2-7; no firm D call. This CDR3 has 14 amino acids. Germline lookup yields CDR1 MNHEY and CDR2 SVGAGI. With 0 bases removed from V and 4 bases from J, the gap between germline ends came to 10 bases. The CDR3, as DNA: TGTGCCAGCAGTTACTCGACTTTATTTTACGAGCAGTACTTC. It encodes CASSYSTLFYEQYF.

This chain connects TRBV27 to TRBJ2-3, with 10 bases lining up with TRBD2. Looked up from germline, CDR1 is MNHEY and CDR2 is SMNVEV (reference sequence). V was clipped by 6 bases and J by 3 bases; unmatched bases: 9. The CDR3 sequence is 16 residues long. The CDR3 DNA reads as TGTGCCAGCAGACTCACACTAGCGGGAATGACAGATACGCAGTATTTT. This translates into CASRLTLAGMTDTQYF.

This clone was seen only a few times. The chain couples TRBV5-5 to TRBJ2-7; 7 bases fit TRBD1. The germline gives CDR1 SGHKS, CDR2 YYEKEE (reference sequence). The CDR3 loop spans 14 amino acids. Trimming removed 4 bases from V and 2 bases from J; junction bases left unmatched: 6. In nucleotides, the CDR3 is TGTGCCAGCAGCGAGGACAGGAAAGCCTACGAGCAGTACTTC. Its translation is CASSEDRKAYEQYF. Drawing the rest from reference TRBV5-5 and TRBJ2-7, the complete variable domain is DAGVTQSPTHLIKTRGQQVTLRCSPISGHKSVSWYQQVLGQGPQFIFQYYEKEERGRGNFPDRFSARQFPNYSSELNVNALLLGDSALYLCASSEDRKAYEQYFGPGTRLTVT.

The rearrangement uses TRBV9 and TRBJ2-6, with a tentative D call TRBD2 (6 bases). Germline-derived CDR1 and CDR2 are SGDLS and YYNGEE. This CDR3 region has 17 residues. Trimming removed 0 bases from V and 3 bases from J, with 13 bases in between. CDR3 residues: CASSVGGVRIGANVLTF. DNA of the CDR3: TGTGCCAGCAGCGTAGGCGGGGTTCGGATTGGGGCCAACGTCCTGACTTTC. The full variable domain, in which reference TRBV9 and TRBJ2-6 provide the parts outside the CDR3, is DSGVTQTPKHLITATGQRVTLRCSPRSGDLSVYWYQQSLDQGLQFLIQYYNGEERAKGNILERFSAQQFPDLHSELNLSSLELGDSALYFCASSVGGVRIGANVLTFGAGSRLTVL.

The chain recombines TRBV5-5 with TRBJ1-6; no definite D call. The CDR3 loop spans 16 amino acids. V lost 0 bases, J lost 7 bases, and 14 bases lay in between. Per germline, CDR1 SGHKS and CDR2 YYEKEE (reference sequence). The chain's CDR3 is CASSLDSFGGNSPLHF. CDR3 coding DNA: TGTGCCAGCAGCTTGGACTCCTTTGGCGGCAATTCACCCCTCCACTTT.

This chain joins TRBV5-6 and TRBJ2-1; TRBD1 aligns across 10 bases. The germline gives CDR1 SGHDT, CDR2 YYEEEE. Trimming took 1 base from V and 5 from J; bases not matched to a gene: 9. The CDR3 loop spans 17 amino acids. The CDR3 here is CASSLLVAGQGNNEQFF. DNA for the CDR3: TGTGCCAGCAGCTTGCTAGTAGCGGGACAGGGGAACAATGAGCAGTTCTTC.

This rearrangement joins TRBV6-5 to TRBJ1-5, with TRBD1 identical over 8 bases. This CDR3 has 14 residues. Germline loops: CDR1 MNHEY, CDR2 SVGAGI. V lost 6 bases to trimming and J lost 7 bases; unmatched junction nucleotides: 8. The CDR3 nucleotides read TGTGCCAGCAGCCGGGGGAGGACAGGGCAGCCCCAGCATTTT. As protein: CASSRGRTGQPQHF.

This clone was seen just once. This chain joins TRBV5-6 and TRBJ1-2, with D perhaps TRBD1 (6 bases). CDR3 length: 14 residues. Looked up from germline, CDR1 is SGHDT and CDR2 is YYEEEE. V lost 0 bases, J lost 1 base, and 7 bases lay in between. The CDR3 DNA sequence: TGTGCCAGCAGCTTGGGGACAGTTAACTATGGCTACACCTTC. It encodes CASSLGTVNYGYTF. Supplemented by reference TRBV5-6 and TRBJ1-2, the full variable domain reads DAGVTQSPTHLIKTRGQQVTLRCSPKSGHDTVSWYQQALGQGPQFIFQYYEEEERQRGNFPDRFSGHQFPNYSSELNVNALLLGDSALYLCASSLGTVNYGYTFGSGTRLTVV.

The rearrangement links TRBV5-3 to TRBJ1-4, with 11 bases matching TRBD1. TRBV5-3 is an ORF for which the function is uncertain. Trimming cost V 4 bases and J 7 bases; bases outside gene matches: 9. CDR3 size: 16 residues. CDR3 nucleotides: TGTGCCAGAAGCCCCGGACAGGGGGCGCCGGGTGAAAAACTGTTTTTT. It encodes CARSPGQGAPGEKLFF.

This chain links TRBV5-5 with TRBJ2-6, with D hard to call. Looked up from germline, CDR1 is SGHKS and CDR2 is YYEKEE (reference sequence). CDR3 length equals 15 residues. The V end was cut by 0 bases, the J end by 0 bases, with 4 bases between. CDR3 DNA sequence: TGTGCCAGCAGCTTGGGGAGCTCTGGGGCCAACGTCCTGACTTTC. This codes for CASSLGSSGANVLTF.

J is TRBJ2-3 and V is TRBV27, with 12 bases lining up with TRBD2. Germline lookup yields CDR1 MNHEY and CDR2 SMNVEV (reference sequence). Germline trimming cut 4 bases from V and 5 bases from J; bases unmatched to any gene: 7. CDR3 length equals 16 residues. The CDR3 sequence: CASSYRTSGMQDTQYF. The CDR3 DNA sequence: TGTGCCAGCAGTTACCGGACTAGCGGGATGCAAGATACGCAGTATTTT.